These 8 T cell receptor beta chains were sequenced from one sample in a study of blood T cell repertoires in COVID-19. Profiled with immunoSEQ multiplex PCR; TCRdb holds only in-frame clones, not every one. The profile shows about 110,000 clones, more than 70% of them singletons. The sequenced material came from peripheral blood. These receptors all come from a man aged 35 to 55 with active or convalescent COVID-19.

CDR3 coding DNA: TGTGCCAGCAAAGGGGGCACCTACGAGCAGTACTTC. Encoded protein: CASKGGTYEQYF. The chain joins TRBV12-3 or TRBV12-4 to TRBJ2-7; 7 bases agree with TRBD1. V shed 7 bases and J 2 bases; nucleotides not matched to a gene: 2. This CDR3 contains 12 residues.

CDR3 in amino acids: CASTTQLRGNTIYF. The CDR3 bases are TGTGCCAGCACGACTCAACTCAGGGGGAACACCATATATTTT. The gene calls are TRBV28 and TRBJ1-3, with 7 bases that match TRBD1. The length of the CDR3 is 14 residues. Germline values: CDR1 MDHEN, CDR2 SYDVKM. Unmatched junction bases numbered 10, after V lost 7 bases and J lost 7 bases.

This clone appeared once. V and J are TRBV7-9 and TRBJ2-1; TRBD2 matches 10 bases. Germline CDR1 SEHNR, CDR2 FQNEAQ (reference sequence). The ends lost 3 bases at V and 7 bases at J; junction bases unmatched: 3. This CDR3 has 14 residues. In nucleotides, the CDR3 is TGTGCCAGCAGCTTCTTACTAGCGGGAAATGAGCAGTTCTTC. The encoded protein is CASSFLLAGNEQFF.

The rearrangement links TRBV28 to TRBJ2-7, with D maybe TRBD2 (5 bases). Looked up from germline, CDR1 is MDHEN and CDR2 is SYDVKM. There are 12 residues in the CDR3. CDR3 DNA: TGTGCAATTGACGGGAACTCCTACGAGCAGTACTTC. Protein: CAIDGNSYEQYF.

This chain connects TRBV7-3 to TRBJ1-6, with TRBD1 identical over 7 bases. With V trimmed by 2 bases and J by 5 bases, 3 bases remained unmatched. Per germline, CDR1 SGHTA and CDR2 FQGTGA. The CDR3 is 15 amino acids. The CDR3 nucleotides read TGTGCCAGCAGCTTAGGGACAGCCGATAATTCACCCCTCCACTTT. Translation: CASSLGTADNSPLHF.

The chain carries TRBV28 and TRBJ2-1; 8 bases match TRBD2. Germline V gene data show CDR1 as MDHEN and CDR2 as SYDVKM. J gave up 7 bases and V 8 bases, and 13 bases lay outside the gene matches. CDR3 length: 15 amino acids. The CDR3 sequence is CASDWAGGVGNEQFF. CDR3 bases: TGTGCCAGCGACTGGGCGGGAGGAGTTGGGAATGAGCAGTTCTTC.

The count of this clone is one. The chain joins TRBV5-1 to TRBJ2-3; TRBD2 aligns across 9 bases. The CDR3 length is 16 residues. Germline V lookup: CDR1 SGHRS, CDR2 YFSETQ. The junction had 8 bases not matched to a gene; V was cut back by 2 bases and J by 4 bases. CDR3 sequence: CASSFLSAGGPDTQYF. The DNA of the CDR3 is TGCGCCAGCAGCTTTCTTTCCGCGGGAGGGCCAGATACGCAGTATTTT.

The rearrangement links TRBV28 to TRBJ2-4; the match to TRBD1 covers 7 bases. CDR1 is MDHEN, CDR2 SYDVKM, per germline. The trim removed 5 bases at V and 10 bases at J, leaving 14 bases unmatched. The CDR3 has 15 residues. This CDR3 reads CASSRPGTESRIQYF. CDR3 nucleotide sequence: TGTGCCAGCAGTCGACCTGGGACAGAAAGCCGGATTCAGTACTTC.